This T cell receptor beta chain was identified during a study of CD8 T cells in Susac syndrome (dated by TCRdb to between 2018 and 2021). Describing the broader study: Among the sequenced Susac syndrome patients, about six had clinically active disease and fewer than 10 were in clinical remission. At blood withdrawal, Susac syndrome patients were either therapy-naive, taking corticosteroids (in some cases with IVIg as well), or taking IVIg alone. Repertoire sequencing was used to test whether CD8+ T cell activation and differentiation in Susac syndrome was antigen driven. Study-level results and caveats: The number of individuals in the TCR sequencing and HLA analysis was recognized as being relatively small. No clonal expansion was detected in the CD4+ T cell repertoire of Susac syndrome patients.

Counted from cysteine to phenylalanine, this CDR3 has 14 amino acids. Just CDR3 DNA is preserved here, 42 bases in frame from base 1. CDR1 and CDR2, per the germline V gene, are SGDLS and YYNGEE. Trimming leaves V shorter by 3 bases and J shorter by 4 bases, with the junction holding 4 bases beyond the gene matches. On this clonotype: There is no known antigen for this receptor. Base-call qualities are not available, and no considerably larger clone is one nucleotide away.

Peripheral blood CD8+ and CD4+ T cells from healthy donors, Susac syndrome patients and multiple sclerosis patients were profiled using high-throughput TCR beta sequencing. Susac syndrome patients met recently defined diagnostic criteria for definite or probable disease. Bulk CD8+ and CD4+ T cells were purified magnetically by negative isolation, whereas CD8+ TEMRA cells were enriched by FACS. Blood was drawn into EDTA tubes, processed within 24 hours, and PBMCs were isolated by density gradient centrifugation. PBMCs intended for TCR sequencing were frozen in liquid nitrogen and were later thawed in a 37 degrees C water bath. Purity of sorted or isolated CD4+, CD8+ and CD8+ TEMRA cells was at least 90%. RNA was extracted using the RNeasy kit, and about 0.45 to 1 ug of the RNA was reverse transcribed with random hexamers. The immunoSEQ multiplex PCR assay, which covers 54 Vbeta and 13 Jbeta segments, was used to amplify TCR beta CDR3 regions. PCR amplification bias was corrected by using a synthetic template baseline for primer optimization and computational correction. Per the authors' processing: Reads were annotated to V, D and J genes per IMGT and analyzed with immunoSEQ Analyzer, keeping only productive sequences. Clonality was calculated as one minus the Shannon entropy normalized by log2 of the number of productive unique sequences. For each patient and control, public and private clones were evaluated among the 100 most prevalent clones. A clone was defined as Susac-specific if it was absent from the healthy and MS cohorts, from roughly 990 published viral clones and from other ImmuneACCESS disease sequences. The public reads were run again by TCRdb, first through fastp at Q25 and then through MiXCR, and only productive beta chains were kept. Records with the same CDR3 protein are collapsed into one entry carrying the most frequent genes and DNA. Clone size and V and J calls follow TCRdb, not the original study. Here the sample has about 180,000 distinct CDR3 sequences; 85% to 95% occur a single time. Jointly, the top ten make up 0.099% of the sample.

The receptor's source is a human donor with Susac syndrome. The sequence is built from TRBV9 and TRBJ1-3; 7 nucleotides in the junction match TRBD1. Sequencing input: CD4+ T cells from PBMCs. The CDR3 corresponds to CASSAGTAGNTIYF. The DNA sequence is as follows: TGTGCCAGCAGCGCGGGGACAGCCGGAAACACCATATATTTT.